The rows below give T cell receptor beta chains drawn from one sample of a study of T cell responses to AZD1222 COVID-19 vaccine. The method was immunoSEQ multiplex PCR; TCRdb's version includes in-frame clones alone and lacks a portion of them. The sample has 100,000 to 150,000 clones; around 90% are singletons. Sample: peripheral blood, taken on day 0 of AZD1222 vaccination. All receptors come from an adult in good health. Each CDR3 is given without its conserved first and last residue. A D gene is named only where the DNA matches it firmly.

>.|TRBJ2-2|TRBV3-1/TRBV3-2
ASSQRLGTGELF
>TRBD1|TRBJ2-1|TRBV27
ASSLPWTGSHEQF
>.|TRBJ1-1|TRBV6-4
ASRLGGDTEAF
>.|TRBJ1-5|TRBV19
ASSSAEARRQPQH
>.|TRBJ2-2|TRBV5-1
ASSLGTGSGELF
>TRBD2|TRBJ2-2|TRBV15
ATSTGELAGTGELF
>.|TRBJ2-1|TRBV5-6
ASSLYPGEQF
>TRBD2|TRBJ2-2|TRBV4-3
ASSARGGVTGELF
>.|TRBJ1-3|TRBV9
ASSVTSSGNTIY
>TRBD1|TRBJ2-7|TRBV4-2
ASSKTGGDSYEQY
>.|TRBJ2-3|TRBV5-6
ASSATGLSTDTQY
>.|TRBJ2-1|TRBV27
ASSPVRLGSYNEQF
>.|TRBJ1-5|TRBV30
AWSVQGYQPQH
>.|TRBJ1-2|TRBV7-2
ASSLVGGADGYT
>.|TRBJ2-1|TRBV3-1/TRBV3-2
ASSQWLHRGNEQF
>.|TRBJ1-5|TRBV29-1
SVEGGDNQPQH
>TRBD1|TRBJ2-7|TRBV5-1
ASREGTGGSHEQY
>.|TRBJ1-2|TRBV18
ASSPSQGINYGYT
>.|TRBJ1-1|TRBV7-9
ASSGWRGLTEAF
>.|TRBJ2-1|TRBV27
ASSLSVRVNEQF
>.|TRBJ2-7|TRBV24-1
ATSAVGGGVYEQY
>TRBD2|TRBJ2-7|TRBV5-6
ASSLTLGLGYEQY
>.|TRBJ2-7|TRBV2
ASSVDRGVEQY
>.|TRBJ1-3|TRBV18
ASSPGTASGNTIY
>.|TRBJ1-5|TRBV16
ASSQLDGGQPQH
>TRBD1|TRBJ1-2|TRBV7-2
ASSLVGQGAQGYT
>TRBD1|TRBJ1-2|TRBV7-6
ASSPDRGLDGYT
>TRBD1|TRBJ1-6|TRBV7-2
ASSLSTGDRPLH
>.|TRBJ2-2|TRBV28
ASTPTRANTGELF
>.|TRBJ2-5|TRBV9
ASSVTGFSETQY
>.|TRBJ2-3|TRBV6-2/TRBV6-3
ASSYSVMKTQY
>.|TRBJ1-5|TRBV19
ASSPVNSNQPQH
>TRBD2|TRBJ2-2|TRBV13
ASSLAGGSTGELF
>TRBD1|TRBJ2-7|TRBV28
ASIPPGQGTYEQY
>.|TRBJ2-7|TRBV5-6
ATSHRPATHYEQY
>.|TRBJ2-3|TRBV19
ASSSQTDTQY
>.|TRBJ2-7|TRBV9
ASSVEAAWGEQY
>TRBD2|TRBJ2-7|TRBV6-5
ASRAGGSYEQY